This paragraph reports one T cell receptor beta chain. The antigen is not known. The sample comes from a study of vaccination effects on CD4 cells after COVID-19. In the study overall: With around 10 ug/ml peptides and 9 to 10 IU/ml IL-2, over 1.5 million PBMC per well were cultured. Broader study findings: The authors studied few convalescent patients and collected no early post-infection timepoints.

The method was immunoSEQ multiplex PCR; TCRdb's version includes in-frame clones alone and lacks a portion of them. The sample yields more than 45,000 clones, approximately 80% seen once. With roughly 9 days of culture completed, CD4+ T cells were isolated. Half-medium exchanges with IL-2 medium took place on days 3 and 7. The CDR3 length is 14 residues. Germline V gene lookup returns CDR1 SGHDT and CDR2 YYEEEE. V dropped 0 bases and J dropped 12; count of bases not matched to a gene: 8. Specimen: CD4+ T cells from PBMCs cultured without peptide, collected before COVID-19 vaccination. V and J are TRBV5-6 and TRBJ2-1; 8 nucleotides agree with TRBD2. The receptor's source is a human donor who received a COVID-19 vaccine. The CDR3 is CASSLVSGTGWQFF. The CDR3 DNA reads TGTGCCAGCAGCTTGGTTAGCGGGACCGGATGGCAGTTCTTC.